This is a list of T cell receptor beta chains from one sample in a study of T-cell reconstitution after alpha-beta-depleted transplantation in children. TCRdb reanalysed the PCR reads using MiXCR and keeps one entry per CDR3 protein. The sample records about 500,000 distinct CDR3 sequences, roughly 33% being singletons. The material sequenced was PBMCs from the stem cell graft donor, taken from the stem cell graft. These receptors all stem from a human donor who donated a stem cell graft to a child with aplastic anemia. The CDR3 runs from the conserved cysteine through the conserved F or W. The D gene is left open where the match is weak. Clone size appears in some rows only: once, few, many, or a class for an expanded clone.

j_call clone_size v_call d_call cdr3_aa cdr3_nt
TRBJ2-1 . TRBV5-5 TRBD2 CASSPWGLENNEQFF TGTGCCAGCAGCCCTTGGGGACTAGAGAACAATGAGCAGTTCTTC
TRBJ1-1 . TRBV12-3/TRBV12-4 . CASSFDLGSEAFF TGTGCCAGCAGTTTTGATTTAGGGAGTGAAGCTTTCTTT
TRBJ1-3 . TRBV27 TRBD1 CASSPRGFSGNTIYF TGTGCCAGCAGTCCCAGGGGGTTCTCTGGAAACACCATATATTTT
TRBJ2-6 few TRBV29-1 . CSVAESGANVLTF TGCAGCGTTGCGGAATCTGGGGCCAACGTCCTGACTTTC
TRBJ2-2 . TRBV28 TRBD1 CATKRPTGVGGELFF TGTGCCACCAAGAGACCGACAGGGGTTGGGGGGGAGCTGTTTTTT
TRBJ1-5 . TRBV4-2 . CASSQVGSGVKPQHF TGTGCCAGCAGCCAAGTTGGGTCGGGGGTCAAGCCCCAGCATTTT
TRBJ1-4 . TRBV7-8 TRBD1 CASSLDRGTNEKLFF TGTGCCAGCAGCCTCGACAGGGGTACTAATGAAAAACTGTTTTTT
TRBJ1-2 . TRBV20-1 . CSARVASYGYTF TGCAGTGCTAGAGTGGCTAGCTATGGCTACACCTTC
TRBJ2-7 . TRBV4-3 TRBD1 CASSHDRGHEQYF TGCGCCAGCAGCCATGACAGGGGACACGAGCAGTACTTC
TRBJ2-1 many TRBV20-1 . CSAIGLGAKSYNEQFF TGCAGTGCTATCGGACTCGGGGCGAAGTCCTACAATGAGCAGTTCTTC
TRBJ2-3 few TRBV7-2 TRBD2 CASRQGLAATDTQYF TGTGCCAGCAGACAGGGACTAGCGGCCACAGATACGCAGTATTTT